This T cell receptor beta chain originates from a study of Graves' ophthalmopathy and Graves' hyperthyroidism. General study findings and limits: Most thyroid-expanded clonotypes exceeding 0.001 frequency were also found in blood.

Comment on this clonotype: The antigen remains undetermined.

From RNA, the CDR3 regions of TCR beta chains were amplified and sequenced. HTBI primers served in a first-round RT-PCR, which a second-round multiplex PCR followed. MiXCR, applied by TCRdb to the multiplex PCR reads, yields one record per CDR3 protein. This table has roughly 700,000 distinct CDR3 sequences, roughly two fifths appearing once. The study excluded patients with other autoimmune diseases, uncontrolled infections, pregnancy or lactation. Clinical symptoms, serum thyroxine, TRAb, thyroid ultrasound and orbital computed tomography formed the basis of diagnosis. Sequenced material: peripheral blood. This TCR derives from an adult man with Graves' ophthalmopathy.

CDR3 coding DNA: TGTGCCAGCAGCCCTTACTCGGGGGTCCTGTACGAGCAGTACTTC. Protein product: CASSPYSGVLYEQYF. The chain uses TRBV11-2 and TRBJ2-7; D is perhaps TRBD2 (6 bases). This CDR3 contains 15 residues. V shed 5 bases and J shed 4 bases, with 18 bases lying between them. The germline CDR1 and CDR2 sequences are SGHAT and FQNNGV.